The present T cell receptor (beta chain) was sequenced within a study of blood T cell repertoires in COVID-19. Whole-study context: Spain, Italy and the United States supplied samples that represented acute and convalescent COVID-19.

Per the original methods: Reference gene primer amplification in the assay estimated nucleated cell counts. Generated by immunoSEQ multiplex PCR, the TCRdb table keeps only in-frame clones and is missing some. For V, J and clone size, that table is used; D and trimming come from the DNA. The profile covers about 160,000 clones, with 84% appearing a single time and around 2.2% taken by the ten largest. The V end lost 3 bases, the J end lost 7 bases, and 24 bases lay between the germline ends. Germline-derived CDR1 and CDR2 are SGHDN and FVKESK. CDR3 size: 18 residues. This sequence originates from a man between 65 and 80 years old with acute or convalescent COVID-19. Sequenced input: peripheral blood. The V call is TRBV14, the J call TRBJ2-2, with a weak D call TRBD1 (5 bases). CDR3 DNA sequence: TGTGCCAGCAGCCAGATCATGGCCAGGGCTACGGGTCTCGGGGAGCTGTTTTTT. It translates to CASSQIMARATGLGELFF. Looking up the rest from reference TRBV14 and TRBJ2-2 gives the full variable domain: EAGVTQFPSHSVIEKGQTVTLRCDPISGHDNLYWYRRVMGKEIKFLLHFVKESKQDESGMPNNRFLAERTGGTYSTLKVQPAELEDSGVYFCASSQIMARATGLGELFFGEGSRLTVL.